This T cell receptor (beta chain) was captured by sequencing in a study of blood T cell repertoires in COVID-19 (dated by TCRdb to about 2020). About the full investigation: Samples covering the acute and convalescent phases of COVID-19 were provided by collaborators in the United States, Italy and Spain. The material from the prospective study consisted of cDNA or gDNA derived from T cells, B-cell-depleted T cells, or PBMCs. Subjects who had been exposed to COVID-19, were actively infected with it, or had recovered from it provided the deeply sampled blood TCRbeta repertoires that made up the dataset. The repertoires were made available in a free public database intended to serve as a resource for research on the immune response to SARS-CoV-2. The samples were drawn from two sources: the first 160 participants of the ongoing ImmuneRACE study, and some 1,300 subjects contributed by 6 global collaborators. A de-identified subject ID, COVID-19 status, age in years and sex were almost always included in the sample metadata. Where HLA class I and class II types were available, the types were taken from metadata supplied by the sample provider, not from assay-based typing.

TCRbeta CDR3 regions were amplified from genomic DNA using the immunoSEQ Assay, a bias-controlled multiplex PCR. In the paper's pipeline: Nucleated cell counts per sample were estimated from amplification of reference gene primers within the assay. Sequence reads were collapsed and filtered to measure the absolute abundance of every unique TCRbeta CDR3 rearrangement. Productive Simpson clonality was computed per sample as the square root of Simpson's diversity index over productive rearrangements. TCRdb provides this immuneACCESS table in a form limited to in-frame rearrangements. Some clones are lacking; in checked studies, under half of them reflect an unresolved V gene, and why the rest are absent is not known. The V and J calls and the clone size are those of that table, but D and trimming were determined from the DNA. Counted in this sample were around 380,000 clones; roughly 86% of them appeared once. Under 1.5% of the sample is held by the ten biggest clonotypes.

Regarding this clone: Its recognized antigen is unknown. It has no much larger one-base neighbor in the sample; base qualities were not kept.

In the prospective study, participants were roughly 18 to 90 years old, resided in about two dozen geographic areas of the United States, and were enrolled through a virtual design. To assign participants to cohorts, the prospective study relied on clinical history that participants themselves reported in a screening survey and a study questionnaire. Recovered participants in ImmuneRACE Cohort 3 were defined by two consecutive negative NP/OP PCR tests, clearance by a healthcare professional, or resolution of symptoms. Mobile phlebotomists in the prospective study collected whole blood, serum and a nasopharyngeal or oropharyngeal swab from every participant. Participants in the prospective study had the option to provide additional blood draws and questionnaires over a 2-month period. Prospective study blood samples were shipped either frozen or at room temperature before DNA extraction. Points the paper makes about the study in general: Clinical and demographic metadata were provided uncurated, with the amount varying by source and participant.

Per the germline V gene, KGHSH is the CDR1 and LQKENI is the CDR2. The CDR3 measures 16 amino acids from cysteine to phenylalanine. The read is trimmed to its CDR3 DNA, 48 bases read in frame from base 1. Between the V and J ends, shortened by 1 base and 4 bases respectively, the junction contains 16 bases. The receptor's source is a young man who had recovered from COVID-19. The V gene is TRBV18 and the J gene is TRBJ1-1; TRBD1 is a weak D gene call, 5 bases matching. The sequenced sample consisted of PBMCs or T cells enriched from blood (not recorded which). This receptor carries the CDR3 CASSPRGGDLGTEAFF. In nucleotides, the sequence is TGTGCCAGCTCACCACGGGGCGGGGATTTAGGCACTGAAGCTTTCTTT.